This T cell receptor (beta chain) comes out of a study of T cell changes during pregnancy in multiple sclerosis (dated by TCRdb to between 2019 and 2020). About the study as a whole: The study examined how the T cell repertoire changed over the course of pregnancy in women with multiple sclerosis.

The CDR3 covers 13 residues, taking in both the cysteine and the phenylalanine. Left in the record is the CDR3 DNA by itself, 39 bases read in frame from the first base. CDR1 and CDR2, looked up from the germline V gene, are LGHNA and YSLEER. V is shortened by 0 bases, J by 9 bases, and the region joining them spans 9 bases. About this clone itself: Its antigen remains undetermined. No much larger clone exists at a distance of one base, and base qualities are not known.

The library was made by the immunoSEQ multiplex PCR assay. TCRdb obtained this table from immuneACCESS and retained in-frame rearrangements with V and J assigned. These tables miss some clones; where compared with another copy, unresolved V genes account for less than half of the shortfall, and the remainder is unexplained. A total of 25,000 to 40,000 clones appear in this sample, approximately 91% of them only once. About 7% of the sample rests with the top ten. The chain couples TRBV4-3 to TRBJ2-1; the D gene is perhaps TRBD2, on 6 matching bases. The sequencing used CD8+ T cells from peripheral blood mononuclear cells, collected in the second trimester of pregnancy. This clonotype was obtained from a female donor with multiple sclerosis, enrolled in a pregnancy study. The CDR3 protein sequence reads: CASSQDPRGEQFF. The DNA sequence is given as TGCGCCAGCAGCCAAGATCCGCGGGGTGAGCAGTTCTTC.